Listed below are T cell receptor beta chains from one sample, sequenced in a study of OX40 agonist ivuxolimab in advanced cancers. Sequencing was performed with immunoSEQ multiplex PCR; in TCRdb, only in-frame clones are kept and a portion is missing. The data show about 64,000 clones, under 95% seen once. The source material was CD4+ or CD8+ T cells sorted from blood, sampled in a trial of the OX40 agonist ivuxolimab. These receptors originate from an adult with an advanced solid tumor such as melanoma, head and neck, liver or kidney cancer. Both conserved end residues are part of each CDR3. The order of the fields is D gene, J gene, CDR3 length, V gene, clone size, CDR3 protein, CDR3 DNA. D genes are given only for firm matches. Part of the rows lack a size; the others show once, few, many or a class for expanded clones.

TRBD1	TRBJ2-7	15	TRBV18	once	CASSPPGQALERKYF	TGTGCCAGCTCACCACCGGGACAGGCCCTCGAGCGTAAGTACTTC
TRBD2	TRBJ2-7	16	TRBV7-9	few	CASSPKSGVDSYEQYF	TGTGCCAGCAGCCCAAAGAGCGGGGTCGACTCCTACGAGCAGTACTTC
NA	TRBJ1-1	13	TRBV11-1	once	CASSLGVQTEAFF	TGTGCCAGCAGCTTGGGGGTACAGACTGAAGCTTTCTTT
TRBD2	TRBJ2-5	17	TRBV5-1	NA	CASSLMTSGSRQETQYF	TGCGCCAGCAGCTTGATGACTAGCGGGAGTCGGCAAGAGACCCAGTACTTC
NA	TRBJ1-1	15	TRBV30	NA	CAWSSEGPPEVEAFF	TGTGCCTGGAGTTCGGAGGGGCCGCCGGAGGTTGAAGCTTTCTTT
NA	TRBJ1-2	13	TRBV30	once	CAWTGPLNYGYTF	TGTGCCTGGACAGGGCCTCTAAACTATGGCTACACCTTC
NA	TRBJ2-2	18	TRBV7-9	once	CASSPFGGAPTGTGELFF	TGTGCCAGCAGCCCGTTCGGCGGAGCCCCCACGGGGACCGGGGAGCTGTTTTTT
TRBD2	TRBJ2-1	14	TRBV30	NA	CAWTGLAGANEQFF	TGTGCCTGGACGGGGCTAGCGGGAGCCAATGAGCAGTTCTTC
NA	TRBJ2-7	11	TRBV28	once	CASNGGGEQYF	TGTGCCAGCAATGGCGGTGGCGAGCAGTACTTC
TRBD1	TRBJ1-5	13	TRBV2	NA	CASRGQGNQPQHF	TGTGCCAGCAGAGGACAGGGCAATCAGCCCCAGCATTTT
TRBD2	TRBJ2-3	16	TRBV7-8	NA	CASSWRTSGSGDTQYF	TGTGCCAGCAGCTGGCGGACTAGCGGGAGCGGAGATACGCAGTATTTT
NA	TRBJ1-4	16	TRBV30	NA	CAWSYGLGATNEKLFF	TGTGCCTGGAGTTACGGGCTAGGGGCAACTAATGAAAAACTGTTTTTT
TRBD1	TRBJ2-5	14	TRBV2	once	CASNGQGAGETQYF	TGTGCCAGCAACGGACAGGGGGCCGGGGAGACCCAGTACTTC
TRBD1	TRBJ1-1	14	TRBV27	NA	CASRWTGGNTEAFF	TGTGCCAGCAGGTGGACAGGGGGCAACACTGAAGCTTTCTTT
TRBD1	TRBJ1-1	15	TRBV19	few	CASSTRGTGNTEAFF	TGTGCCAGTAGCACCCGCGGGACAGGGAACACTGAAGCTTTCTTT
TRBD2	TRBJ2-5	15	TRBV19	NA	CASNPGTSGQETQYF	TGTGCCAGTAACCCTGGGACTAGCGGGCAAGAGACCCAGTACTTC
NA	TRBJ1-1	14	TRBV7-9	NA	CASSLWDIGTEAFF	TGTGCCAGCAGCCTTTGGGACATTGGGACTGAAGCTTTCTTT
TRBD2	TRBJ2-3	17	TRBV18	NA	CASSPGTSGSSTDTQYF	TGTGCCAGCTCACCGGGGACTAGCGGAAGTAGCACAGATACGCAGTATTTT
NA	TRBJ1-1	13	TRBV6-4	NA	CASSEQSNTEAFF	TGTGCCAGCAGTGAACAGTCGAACACTGAAGCTTTCTTT
NA	TRBJ1-1	14	TRBV6-1	once	CASSDGPPQGRAFF	TGTGCCAGCAGTGACGGGCCCCCTCAGGGGCGAGCTTTCTTT
TRBD2	TRBJ2-7	16	TRBV10-3	NA	CAISEPLAGGPGEQYF	TGTGCCATCAGTGAGCCGTTAGCGGGAGGGCCGGGGGAGCAGTACTTC
TRBD2	TRBJ2-5	14	TRBV11-2	NA	CASSLGTGRETQYF	TGTGCCAGCAGCCTCGGGACCGGGAGGGAGACCCAGTACTTC
NA	TRBJ2-3	14	TRBV6-4	NA	CASSPEQGTDTQYF	TGTGCCAGCAGCCCAGAACAGGGCACAGATACGCAGTATTTT
NA	TRBJ2-5	13	TRBV29-1	NA	CSAGQGGRETQYF	TGCAGCGCGGGACAAGGAGGGAGAGAGACCCAGTACTTC
TRBD2	TRBJ2-5	16	TRBV27	NA	CASSKGGLAGQETQYF	TGTGCCAGCAGCAAGGGGGGACTAGCGGGACAAGAGACCCAGTACTTC
NA	TRBJ1-5	13	TRBV6-1	NA	CASRDTSNQPQHF	TGTGCCAGCAGGGACACCAGCAATCAGCCCCAGCATTTT
TRBD1	TRBJ1-5	15	TRBV27	NA	CATAPGTGLWQPQHF	TGTGCCACCGCTCCAGGGACAGGGCTATGGCAGCCCCAGCATTTT
NA	TRBJ1-1	13	TRBV6-6	few	CASSYPGSTEAFF	TGTGCCAGCAGTTACCCAGGGAGCACTGAAGCTTTCTTT
NA	TRBJ2-2	15	TRBV7-9	NA	CASSFRVSNTGELFF	TGTGCCAGCAGCTTCCGGGTGTCGAACACCGGGGAGCTGTTTTTT
TRBD1	TRBJ1-3	14	TRBV9	NA	CASSVTGAGNTIYF	TGTGCCAGCAGCGTGACAGGGGCTGGAAACACCATATATTTT
NA	TRBJ2-3	15	TRBV7-2	NA	CASSVGQRRTDTQYF	TGTGCCAGCAGCGTAGGACAACGCCGCACAGATACGCAGTATTTT
TRBD2	TRBJ2-5	15	TRBV5-1	NA	CASSSLAGAQETQYF	TGCGCCAGCAGCTCTCTAGCGGGAGCCCAAGAGACCCAGTACTTC
TRBD1	TRBJ1-4	14	TRBV6-6	once	CASAHDRVNEKLFF	TGTGCCAGCGCGCATGACAGGGTCAATGAAAAACTGTTTTTT
NA	TRBJ2-7	14	TRBV19	once	CASNEQLGIHEQYF	TGTGCCAGTAACGAGCAGCTTGGTATCCACGAGCAGTACTTC
NA	TRBJ2-7	13	TRBV6-1	once	CASGRGGAYEQYF	TGTGCCAGCGGTCGTGGCGGAGCCTACGAGCAGTACTTC
NA	TRBJ2-1	16	TRBV19	NA	CASSSGASGLYNEQFF	TGTGCCAGTAGCTCAGGGGCTAGCGGCCTTTACAATGAGCAGTTCTTC
TRBD2	TRBJ2-3	15	TRBV7-2	NA	CASSLDRTRVDTQYF	TGTGCCAGCAGCTTAGACCGGACTAGGGTAGATACGCAGTATTTT
TRBD2	TRBJ2-1	14	TRBV28	NA	CASSRLADYNEQFF	TGTGCCAGCAGTCGACTAGCGGATTACAATGAGCAGTTCTTC
NA	TRBJ2-7	14	TRBV19	NA	CASSGASPYLEQYF	TGTGCCAGTAGTGGAGCTAGCCCCTATCTCGAGCAGTACTTC
TRBD2	TRBJ2-1	15	TRBV6-1	NA	CASSALAGGHNEQFF	TGTGCCAGCAGTGCCCTAGCGGGAGGTCACAATGAGCAGTTCTTC
NA	TRBJ2-2	12	TRBV28	NA	CASSLKRGELFF	TGTGCCAGCAGTTTAAAGCGCGGGGAGCTGTTTTTT
NA	TRBJ1-2	12	TRBV2	few	CASNRRGYGYTF	TGTGCCAGCAACCGCAGGGGCTATGGCTACACCTTC
NA	TRBJ1-1	14	TRBV6-1	NA	CASRGVGANTEAFF	TGTGCCAGCAGGGGTGTAGGGGCGAACACTGAAGCTTTCTTT
TRBD1	TRBJ2-5	15	TRBV5-4	once	CASSFRTGVEETQYF	TGTGCCAGCAGCTTTAGGACAGGGGTCGAAGAGACCCAGTACTTC
NA	TRBJ1-5	15	TRBV28	NA	CASSISGERGQPQHF	TGTGCCAGCAGCATATCAGGGGAACGGGGACAGCCCCAGCATTTT
TRBD1	TRBJ2-3	16	TRBV18	NA	CASSPTDRVRTDTQYF	TGTGCCAGCTCACCTACGGACAGGGTCAGGACAGATACGCAGTATTTT
NA	TRBJ1-5	14	TRBV30	NA	CAWSLKGHNQPQHF	TGTGCCTGGAGTCTGAAAGGTCACAATCAGCCCCAGCATTTT
NA	TRBJ1-2	13	TRBV28	NA	CASKRGTNYGYTF	TGTGCCAGCAAGAGGGGAACTAACTATGGCTACACCTTC
TRBD1	TRBJ1-2	14	TRBV5-1	NA	CASSSGTGVLGYTF	TGCGCCAGCAGCTCCGGGACAGGGGTGCTTGGCTACACCTTC
NA	TRBJ1-1	14	TRBV18	NA	CASSPGHENTEAFF	TGTGCCAGCTCACCAGGACATGAGAACACTGAAGCTTTCTTT
NA	TRBJ1-5	13	TRBV30	NA	CAWSVGVNQPQHF	TGTGCCTGGAGTGTCGGGGTAAATCAGCCCCAGCATTTT
NA	TRBJ1-3	15	TRBV5-1	NA	CASSLGGSAGNTIYF	TGCGCCAGCAGCTTGGGGGGGTCGGCTGGAAACACCATATATTTT
NA	TRBJ1-5	14	TRBV6-5	NA	CASSITISNQPQHF	TGTGCCAGCAGCATTACGATCAGCAATCAGCCCCAGCATTTT
TRBD1	TRBJ2-7	11	TRBV7-2	NA	CASSLRDRGYF	TGTGCCAGCAGCTTAAGGGACAGGGGGTACTTC
NA	TRBJ2-7	15	TRBV4-2	NA	CASSQVFGGTYEQYF	TGTGCCAGCAGCCAAGTTTTTGGAGGGACCTACGAGCAGTACTTC